The next 31 T cell receptor beta chains were all read from a single sample in a study of CD8 T cells in ankylosing spondylitis. Study-wide findings and caveats: There was a TCR beta motif, made of eight highly homologous variants, that appeared characteristic of ankylosing spondylitis blood.

The antigens for these receptors are not known. TCRdb recomputed calls from the 5' RACE reads with MiXCR, one row per CDR3 protein. The sample shows about 510,000 distinct CDR3 sequences, approximately 5.3% of them seen only once. The sample was blood, either unsorted or a sorted T cell fraction (not recorded which). These receptors originate from a male donor with ankylosing spondylitis.

This clonotype was found many times. Because the CDR3's place on the DNA is in doubt, the DNA is left out and the CDR3 is given as listed by TCRdb. The V gene is TRBV12-3 or TRBV12-4, the J gene TRBJ1-1. The CDR3 totals 13 residues, both ends included. The CDR3 here is CASSPSTSVEAFF.

Ten or more counts support this clonotype. The chain employs TRBV20-1 and TRBJ2-5, with 7 nucleotides matching TRBD1. CDR3 length equals 14 residues. After removal of 2 bases from V and 4 bases from J, the junction contained 7 bases not matched to a gene. CDR1 is DFQATT and CDR2 is SNEGSKA in the germline V gene (reference sequence). The CDR3 is CSARKTGLRETQYF. The CDR3 nucleotides read TGCAGTGCTAGAAAGACAGGGTTAAGAGAGACCCAGTACTTC.

This clonotype came up many times. The V call is TRBV28, the J call TRBJ1-2; D call uncertain. V lost 3 bases and J lost 8, with 19 bases in between. Germline V gene sequence: CDR1 MDHEN, CDR2 SYDVKM. The length of the CDR3 is 15 residues. CDR3 DNA: TGTGCCAGCAGTTTTTCATGGGCCCTTCTCGAGGGCTACACCTTC. Its translation is CASSFSWALLEGYTF.

The table lists this clonotype with many counts. The V call is TRBV28, the J call TRBJ1-1; no reliable D call. Trimming shortened V by 5 bases and J by 1 base, and 17 bases separated the two germline ends. Germline lookup yields CDR1 MDHEN and CDR2 SYDVKM. The CDR3 spans 16 residues. CDR3 protein: CASSPPRAIKNTEAFF. The CDR3 region has the DNA TGTGCCAGCAGTCCCCCTCGGGCGATTAAGAACACTGAAGCTTTCTTT.

This clonotype was seen many times. The genes are TRBV5-1 and TRBJ1-1; a weak D match, TRBD1 (6 bases). This CDR3 has 14 amino acids. V was cut by 6 bases and J by 6 bases, with 18 bases left in between. Germline lookup yields CDR1 SGHRS and CDR2 YFSETQ. CDR3 sequence (DNA): TGCGCCAGCAAAAGGTTAACAGGGATCCCTGAAGCTTTCTTT. Translating it yields CASKRLTGIPEAFF.

This clonotype was seen at least ten times. The chain employs TRBV11-2 and TRBJ2-3; 8 bases line up with TRBD2. CDR3 size: 16 residues. CDR1 is SGHAT, CDR2 FQNNGV, per germline. V shed 2 bases, J shed 2 bases, and the junction held 6 bases outside the gene matches. The CDR3 loop is CASSLQAGDPTDTQYF. The CDR3 DNA reads TGTGCCAGCAGCTTACAAGCGGGGGACCCCACAGATACGCAGTATTTT.

The V gene is TRBV4-3, the J gene TRBJ1-4; 9 bases agree with TRBD1. The germline V gene has CDR1 LGHNA and CDR2 YSLEER. There are 16 residues in the CDR3. With 2 bases clipped from V and 8 bases from J, the junction kept 9 bases outside the gene matches. CDR3 protein: CASSQQGTGLGEKLFF. DNA of the CDR3: TGCGCCAGCAGCCAACAAGGGACAGGGCTAGGGGAAAAACTGTTTTTT.

In this sample, this clonotype turned up many times. This sequence joins TRBV6-2 or TRBV6-3 and TRBJ2-1; TRBD2 aligns across 7 bases. V lost 2 bases, J lost 2 bases, and 15 bases stayed unmatched. The CDR3 extends over 19 amino acids. The germline CDR1 and CDR2 sequences are MNHEY and SVGEGT. Here the CDR3 DNA reads TGTGCCAGCAGTTACCCGATCCCCCATCTAGCGGTAACCTACAATGAGCAGTTCTTC. It is translated as CASSYPIPHLAVTYNEQFF.

The CDR3, as DNA: TGTGCCAGCAGCGCCCCAGATACTAGCGGGAGAGGCGAGCAGTACTTC. It specifies CASSAPDTSGRGEQYF. The J gene is TRBJ2-7, the V gene TRBV9; 11 positions match TRBD2. V trimming: 3 bases; J trimming: 6 bases; junction bases outside the gene matches: 11. Germline assignment: CDR1 SGDLS and CDR2 YYNGEE. The CDR3 has 16 amino acids.

This chain connects TRBV27 to TRBJ2-7; 14 nucleotides agree with TRBD2. This CDR3 region has 16 residues. The V gene end was trimmed by 5 bases and the J gene end by 5 bases; junction bases not matched to a gene: 8. Germline assignment: CDR1 MNHEY and CDR2 SMNVEV (reference sequence). CDR3 bases: TGTGCCAGCAGTCCCCGACTAGCGGGGGGGCTCCACGAGCAGTACTTC. Its translation is CASSPRLAGGLHEQYF.

This clonotype came up many times. The rearrangement links TRBV15 to TRBJ2-1; D remains ambiguous. V was trimmed by 1 base and J by 0 bases, leaving 16 bases between them. CDR1 LNHNV and CDR2 YYDKDF come from the germline V gene (reference sequence). This CDR3 comprises 18 residues. CDR3 bases: TGTGCCACCAGCAGAGGGAAAAGTAGGCTTTTCTCCTACAATGAGCAGTTCTTC. Encoded protein: CATSRGKSRLFSYNEQFF.

This clonotype was detected many times. This chain links TRBV7-2 with TRBJ2-1, with D perhaps TRBD1 (5 bases). From germline, CDR1 is SGHTA and CDR2 FQGNSA. V was clipped by 0 bases and J by 6 bases, with 9 bases between them. This CDR3 region has 14 residues. In DNA form, the CDR3 reads TGTGCCAGCAGCTTAGCCCAGGGTGGCAATGAGCAGTTCTTC. This encodes CASSLAQGGNEQFF.

Comment on this clonotype: A much larger clone sits a single nucleotide away, making a read error possible. This sequence joins TRBV5-4 and TRBJ2-6, with D tentatively TRBD1 or TRBD2 (5 bases each). The CDR3 has 16 amino acids. The germline CDR1 and CDR2 sequences are SGHNT and YYREEE (reference sequence). CDR3 nucleotide sequence: TGTGCCAGCAGCTTCGCAGGGAGCTCTGGGACCAACGTCCTGACTTTC. It translates to CASSFAGSSGTNVLTF.

This clonotype was picked up many times. The chain couples TRBV9 to TRBJ2-6, with D perhaps given as TRBD1 or TRBD2 (6 bases each). The V gene's germline CDR1 is SGDLS and CDR2 YYNGEE. CDR3 length equals 15 residues. Trimming pared 3 bases from V and 4 bases from J, leaving 11 bases between. CDR3 sequence (DNA): TGTGCCAGCAGCGGGGGGGCCTTCGGGGCCAACGTCCTGACTTTC. The encoded protein is CASSGGAFGANVLTF.

The J gene is TRBJ2-3, the V gene TRBV20-1; TRBD1 aligns across 8 bases. CDR1 and CDR2 (germline): DFQATT, SNEGSKA (reference sequence). V trimming: 5 bases; J trimming: 2 bases; junction bases outside the gene matches: 6. CDR3 length equals 14 residues. The CDR3 loop reads CSAPPRGPTDTQYF. The CDR3 bases are TGCAGTGCTCCACCCAGGGGGCCCACAGATACGCAGTATTTT.

This clonotype was counted ten times or more. This chain joins TRBV5-5 and TRBJ1-2; no clear D gene. V was cut by 2 bases and J by 5 bases, with 10 bases left in between. This CDR3 comprises 13 residues. Germline V lookup: CDR1 SGHKS, CDR2 YYEKEE (reference sequence). CDR3 nucleotides: TGTGCCAGCAGCTTTCGGGCAGGATATGGCTACACCTTC. Translated, it gives CASSFRAGYGYTF.

A word on this clonotype: The junction shows a germline mismatch at one end, possibly a read error. The chain employs TRBV20-1 and TRBJ1-2; D is undetermined. Germline V gives CDR1 DFQATT, CDR2 SNEGSKA (reference sequence). This CDR3 comprises 15 residues. The CDR3 is CRARDKIGAPYGYTF. The CDR3 coding sequence is TGCCGTGCTAGAGATAAGATCGGTGCTCCCTATGGATACACCTTC.

This clonotype was seen at least ten times. The gene calls are TRBV5-1 and TRBJ1-2, with D unclear. Deletions cut 1 base from V and 0 bases from J, with 4 bases between. The CDR3 is 13 residues long. Germline V lookup: CDR1 SGHRS, CDR2 YFSETQ. The DNA of the CDR3 is TGCGCCAGCAGCTTGACATCTAACTATGGCTACACCTTC. Residues: CASSLTSNYGYTF.

This clonotype was counted many times. The chain combines TRBV20-1 with TRBJ2-1; 10 bases agree with TRBD2. Germline values: CDR1 DFQATT, CDR2 SNEGSKA (reference sequence). J gave up 6 bases and V 2 bases, and 10 bases lay outside the gene matches. This CDR3 is 16 amino acids long. CDR3 protein: CSARRSGRLISNEQFF. In DNA, the CDR3 is TGCAGTGCTAGACGTAGCGGGAGGCTTATATCCAATGAGCAGTTCTTC.

This clonotype was observed many times. The chain joins TRBV7-2 to TRBJ1-4; perhaps TRBD1 as D (5 bases). CDR1 SGHTA and CDR2 FQGNSA come from the germline V gene. CDR3 length equals 13 residues. V lost 10 bases and J lost 8, with 17 bases in between. The CDR3 DNA sequence: TGTGCCACCAGTAGAGGCAGGGAGGAAAAACTGTTTTTT. The encoded protein is CATSRGREEKLFF.

This clonotype was observed at least ten times. The gene calls are TRBV5-1 and TRBJ1-3, with 7 bases aligning to TRBD1. CDR3 size: 18 residues. V dropped 4 bases and J dropped 0; count of bases not matched to a gene: 13. CDR1 and CDR2 from the germline V gene are SGHRS and YFSETQ. The CDR3 reads CASSLVHRDRTSGNTIYF. The CDR3 DNA is TGCGCCAGCAGCCTTGTCCATCGGGACAGAACCTCTGGAAACACCATATATTTT.

This clonotype came up many times. The gene calls are TRBV11-2 and TRBJ2-7, with no clear D. This CDR3 has 13 amino acids. V gave up 11 bases and J gave up 0 bases, with 14 bases separating them. The germline gives CDR1 SGHAT, CDR2 FQNNGV. The CDR3: CASFSLDSYEQYF. The DNA of the CDR3 is TGTGCCTCTTTTTCACTGGACTCCTACGAGCAGTACTTC.

This clonotype was recorded at least ten times. V gene TRBV30 combines with J gene TRBJ1-1, with D possibly TRBD1 on 5 matching bases. This CDR3 has 11 residues. Germline CDR1 is GTSNPN and CDR2 is SVGIG (reference sequence). V lost 2 bases, J lost 11 bases, and 12 bases lay in between. Here the CDR3 reads CAWSWGGEAFF. The CDR3 bases are TGTGCCTGGAGTTGGGGGGGTGAGGCTTTCTTT.

V gene TRBV7-9 combines with J gene TRBJ2-1; D uncertain. V was trimmed by 4 bases and J by 2 bases, leaving 12 bases between them. Germline CDR1 and CDR2: SEHNR and FQNEAQ (reference sequence). The CDR3 has 15 residues. CDR3 sequence: CASSSNRLAYNEQFF. CDR3 bases: TGTGCCAGCAGCTCAAATCGGCTAGCCTACAATGAGCAGTTCTTC.

This clonotype has a single count. A much larger clone is a single base away; this may be a read error. The CDR3 loop reads CACSYAGTADPRNSPLHF. The CDR3 DNA follows: TGTGCCTGCAGTTACGCCGGGACTGCTGACCCCAGGAATTCACCCCTCCACTTT. J is TRBJ1-6 and V is TRBV2; D is perhaps TRBD1 (5 bases). This CDR3 is built from 18 residues. Germline V CDR1 and CDR2: SNHLY, FYNNEI.

The table lists this clonotype with a few counts. J is TRBJ1-2 and V is TRBV29-1, with 8 positions matching TRBD1. The CDR3 is 12 amino acids. Trimming at V came to 5 bases and at J to 3 bases, leaving 2 bases not matched to a gene. CDR1 and CDR2 (germline): SQVTM, ANQGSEA. DNA of the CDR3: TGCAGCGTTTCGGACAGGGACTATGGCTACACCTTC. Encoded protein: CSVSDRDYGYTF.

This clonotype was recorded at least ten times. J is TRBJ1-2 and V is TRBV3-1; D is unclear. The germline V and J ends were trimmed by 1 base and 5 bases, with 8 bases remaining between them. The germline gives CDR1 LGHDT, CDR2 YNNKEL (reference sequence). This CDR3 contains 13 residues. CDR3 nucleotide sequence: TGTGCCAGCAGCCAAGTCGGTAATTATGGCTACACCTTC. It yields the protein CASSQVGNYGYTF. The full variable domain, rest sourced from reference TRBV3-1 and TRBJ1-2, is DTAVSQTPKYLVTQMGNDKSIKCEQNLGHDTMYWYKQDSKKFLKIMFSYNNKELIINETVPNRFSPKSPDKAHLNLHINSLELGDSAVYFCASSQVGNYGYTFGSGTRLTVV.

This clonotype was recorded at least ten times. The rearrangement uses TRBV2 and TRBJ2-1, with D possibly matching TRBD1 (6 bases). The germline V and J ends were trimmed by 7 bases and 7 bases, with 20 bases remaining between them. Per germline, CDR1 SNHLY and CDR2 FYNNEI. CDR3 length equals 15 residues. Here the CDR3 reads CASIRDPIRGNEQFF. CDR3 in DNA: TGTGCCAGCATCCGCGATCCCATAAGGGGGAATGAGCAGTTCTTC.

The V gene is TRBV13, the J gene TRBJ2-2; the D gene is possibly TRBD1 (6 bases). The germline gives CDR1 PRHDT, CDR2 FYEKMQ (reference sequence). The CDR3 totals 15 residues. V was clipped by 5 bases and J by 7 bases, with 17 bases between them. Here the CDR3 DNA reads TGTGCCAGCAGCCCTGGACAGTTCGGGCACGGGGAGCTGTTTTTT. Translating it yields CASSPGQFGHGELFF.

This clonotype has ten or more counts. This chain connects TRBV5-1 to TRBJ2-1; tentative D call: TRBD1 (6 bases). Looked up from germline, CDR1 is SGHRS and CDR2 is YFSETQ. V shed 4 bases and J shed 2 bases, with 16 bases lying between them. CDR3 length equals 16 residues. The DNA for the CDR3 is TGCGCCAGCAGCGCGGAAGACAGGCAGGCCTACAATGAGCAGTTCTTC. It is translated as CASSAEDRQAYNEQFF.

This clonotype was counted at least ten times. The rearrangement joins TRBV10-3 to TRBJ1-1, with 7 bases aligning to TRBD1. The CDR3 has 13 amino acids. V shed 2 bases, J shed 5 bases, and the junction held 2 bases outside the gene matches. The V gene's germline CDR1 is ENHRY and CDR2 SYGVKD. The CDR3: CAISEDRETEAFF. For the CDR3, the DNA is TGTGCCATCAGTGAGGACAGGGAAACTGAAGCTTTCTTT.